This passage covers 14 T cell receptor beta chains from one sample sequenced in a study of blood T cells in healthy people across ages (dated by TCRdb to between 2015 and 2016). The library was prepared using 5' RACE. Sequencing took place on an Illumina HiSeq 2500. A second PCR of 7 to 11 cycles was performed with a sample-barcoded 5' primer and a J-beta primer mix. Through fastp at Q25 and MiXCR, TCRdb rebuilt clones from the public reads, retaining in-frame beta chains. Rows with a matching CDR3 protein are joined into one entry that keeps the most common DNA and genes. The sample includes about 800,000 distinct CDR3 sequences, with roughly 25% observed a single time. The top ten hold roughly 3.8% of the sample. These data were also filed under a second study, of T cells of mothers and their children.

The source material was blood. These receptors all come from a boy younger than 18 in good health.

In its sample, this clonotype was seen a few times. The chain combines TRBV18 with TRBJ2-2, with D hard to call. V was cut by 4 bases and J by 6 bases, with 27 bases left in between. The CDR3 loop spans 19 amino acids. Per the germline V gene, CDR1 is KGHSH and CDR2 is LQKENI. The CDR3 loop reads CASSHSANALRNRPGELFF. The CDR3 DNA sequence: TGTGCCAGCTCACATTCCGCGAACGCACTACGGAATCGTCCCGGGGAGCTGTTTTTT.

This clonotype was seen only once. The genes are TRBV7-8 and TRBJ2-7; D is undetermined. Germline V gives CDR1 SGHVS, CDR2 FQNEAQ. The CDR3 sequence is 15 residues long. Trimming left V 0 bases short and J 4 bases short, with 13 bases between. Here the CDR3 reads CASSLADNSVYEQYF. DNA of the CDR3: TGTGCCAGCAGCTTAGCGGATAATTCGGTTTACGAGCAGTACTTC.

J is TRBJ1-1 and V is TRBV10-3; TRBD1 might be the D (5 bases). This CDR3 has 12 residues. The germline gives CDR1 ENHRY, CDR2 SYGVKD. The V end lost 4 bases, the J end lost 6 bases, and 9 bases lay between the germline ends. CDR3 coding DNA: TGTGCCATCAGTGGACAGAATCCTGAAGCTTTCTTT. Protein product: CAISGQNPEAFF.

The chain couples TRBV20-1 to TRBJ1-5; 8 nucleotides agree with TRBD1. This CDR3 has 14 amino acids. V shed 0 bases, J shed 9 bases, and the junction held 7 bases outside the gene matches. Germline CDR1 DFQATT, CDR2 SNEGSKA (reference sequence). The CDR3: CSARETGERGPQHF. The CDR3 DNA follows: TGCAGTGCTAGAGAGACAGGGGAAAGGGGGCCCCAGCATTTT.

The chain is built from TRBV20-1 and TRBJ1-4; possible D gene TRBD1, 5 bases. Germline-derived CDR1 and CDR2 are DFQATT and SNEGSKA (reference sequence). The CDR3 runs 16 residues. The germline V and J ends were trimmed by 7 bases and 0 bases, with 18 bases remaining between them. CDR3 coding DNA: TGCAGTGGGGCGGACATACGGGGTGCAACTAATGAAAAACTGTTTTTT. Translated: CSGADIRGATNEKLFF.

In its sample, this clonotype was seen a few times. This sequence joins TRBV6-2 or TRBV6-3 and TRBJ1-2; D may be TRBD1 (5 bases). The germline CDR1 and CDR2 sequences are MNHEY and SVGEGT. V lost 2 bases and J 4 bases, leaving 14 bases between the germline ends. This CDR3 spans 15 amino acids. For the CDR3, the DNA is TGTGCCAGCAGTTACCAGGGAGGAGGGCTCTATGGCTACACCTTC. Amino acid sequence: CASSYQGGGLYGYTF.

In DNA form, the CDR3 reads TGCAGTGCTAGAACTCTTACAGGGTACTACTACGAGCAGTACTTC. It encodes CSARTLTGYYYEQYF. The V call is TRBV20-1, the J call TRBJ2-1; D might be TRBD1 (6 bases). The J call may be incorrect, as the DNA end agrees better with TRBJ2-7. CDR3 length equals 15 residues. Germline values: CDR1 DFQATT, CDR2 SNEGSKA (reference sequence).

This clonotype was seen a handful of times. The chain is built from TRBV12-3 or TRBV12-4 and TRBJ2-1; D unresolved. Trimming removed 3 bases at V and 0 bases at J, with 15 bases between. This CDR3 comprises 17 residues. This CDR3 is CASSFLPGMSSYNEQFF. The DNA of the CDR3 is TGTGCCAGCAGTTTTCTTCCAGGCATGAGCTCCTACAATGAGCAGTTCTTC.

The sample holds a few counts of this clonotype. The V and J genes are TRBV20-1 and TRBJ2-1, with D tentatively TRBD1 (6 bases). Between the trimmed V and J ends, which lost 6 bases and 4 bases, there was a span of 19 bases. The CDR3 sequence is 15 residues long. CDR1 is DFQATT, CDR2 SNEGSKA, per germline (reference sequence). CDR3 sequence: CSATQGSGRYNEQFF. DNA of the CDR3: TGCAGTGCCACACAGGGTTCGGGTAGATACAATGAGCAGTTCTTC.

This clonotype has more than one count but fewer than ten. The gene calls are TRBV29-1 and TRBJ2-1; no reliable D call. The CDR3 loop spans 12 amino acids. The V gene's germline CDR1 is SQVTM and CDR2 ANQGSEA. Trimming cost V 4 bases and J 2 bases, with 6 bases left between them. In nucleotides, the CDR3 is TGCAGCGTTGTCCCCCCCTACAATGAGCAGTTCTTC. It codes for CSVVPPYNEQFF.

The chain joins TRBV7-8 to TRBJ2-1; D ambiguous. The CDR3 consists of 15 residues. Trimming removed 6 bases from V and 8 bases from J, with 20 bases in between. Germline V gives CDR1 SGHVS, CDR2 FQNEAQ. CDR3: CASRRKKEPGHEQFF. In DNA, the CDR3 is TGTGCCAGCAGGCGGAAGAAGGAGCCGGGTCATGAGCAGTTCTTC.

A few counts support this clonotype. The J gene is TRBJ1-1, the V gene TRBV4-3; D gene unclear. Between the trimmed V and J ends, which lost 1 base and 0 bases, there was a span of 9 bases. The length of the CDR3 is 15 residues. Germline CDR1 is LGHNA and CDR2 is YSLEER. Here the CDR3 DNA reads TGCGCCAGCAGCCAAGGATTGATCATGAACACTGAAGCTTTCTTT. This sequence encodes CASSQGLIMNTEAFF.

This chain connects TRBV18 to TRBJ1-5, with 9 bases fitting TRBD1. Germline V gives CDR1 KGHSH, CDR2 LQKENI. V was pared by 6 bases and J by 4 bases, with 10 bases of the junction left unmatched. The CDR3 has 16 amino acids. The CDR3 DNA reads TGTGCCAGCTCCCCGACGACAGGGGGTATGAATCAGCCCCAGCATTTT. As protein: CASSPTTGGMNQPQHF.

V is TRBV7-9 and J is TRBJ2-5; D unresolved. The V end was cut by 8 bases, the J end by 0 bases, with 16 bases between. From germline, CDR1 is SEHNR and CDR2 FQNEAQ (reference sequence). The CDR3 length is 15 residues. CDR3 sequence reads: CASCIPDWYQETQYF. The CDR3 DNA sequence: TGTGCCAGCTGTATTCCGGATTGGTACCAAGAGACCCAGTACTTC.